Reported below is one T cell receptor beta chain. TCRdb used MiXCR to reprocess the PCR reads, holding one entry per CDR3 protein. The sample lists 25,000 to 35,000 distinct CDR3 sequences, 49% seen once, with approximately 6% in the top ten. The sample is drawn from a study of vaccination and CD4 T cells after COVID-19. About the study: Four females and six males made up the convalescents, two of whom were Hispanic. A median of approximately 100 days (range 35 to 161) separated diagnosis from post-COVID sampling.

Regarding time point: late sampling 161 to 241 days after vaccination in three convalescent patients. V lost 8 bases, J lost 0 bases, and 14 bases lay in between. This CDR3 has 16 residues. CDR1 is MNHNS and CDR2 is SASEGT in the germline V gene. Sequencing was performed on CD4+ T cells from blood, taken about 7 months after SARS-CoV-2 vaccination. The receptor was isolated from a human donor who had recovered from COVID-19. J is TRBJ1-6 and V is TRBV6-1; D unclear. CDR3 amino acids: CASVWKESSYNSPLHF. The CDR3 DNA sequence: TGTGCCAGCGTTTGGAAGGAGAGCTCCTATAATTCACCCCTCCACTTT.